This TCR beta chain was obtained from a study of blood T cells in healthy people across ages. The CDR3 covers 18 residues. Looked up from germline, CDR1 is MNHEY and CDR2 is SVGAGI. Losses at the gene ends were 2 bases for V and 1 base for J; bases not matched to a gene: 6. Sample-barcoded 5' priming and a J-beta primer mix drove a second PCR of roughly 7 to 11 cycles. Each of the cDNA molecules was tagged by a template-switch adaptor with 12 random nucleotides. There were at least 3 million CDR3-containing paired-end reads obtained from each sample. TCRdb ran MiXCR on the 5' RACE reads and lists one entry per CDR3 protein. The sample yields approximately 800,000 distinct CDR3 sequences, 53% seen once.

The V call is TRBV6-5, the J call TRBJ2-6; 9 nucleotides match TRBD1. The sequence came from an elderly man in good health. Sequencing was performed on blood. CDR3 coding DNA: TGTGCCAGCAGTTACGCACCGGGACAGGGATCTGGGGCCAACGTCCTGACTTTC. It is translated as CASSYAPGQGSGANVLTF.